This T cell receptor (beta chain) was identified in a study of blood T cells in healthy people across ages. Findings and caveats of the study: Higher diversity, along with more naive CD4+ cells, distinguished long-lived donors from aged donors.

PCR was performed a second time for about 7 to 12 cycles using a sample-barcoded 5' primer and a J-beta primer mix. TCRdb reprocessed the 5' RACE reads via MiXCR and lists one record per CDR3 protein. The sample lists 700,000 to 850,000 distinct CDR3 sequences; around half were seen once. Turning to this clonotype: As yet, its antigen is unknown.

In each sample, at least 7 million PBMCs were isolated. Germline V lookup: CDR1 SEHNR, CDR2 FQNEAQ (reference sequence). V shed 5 bases and J 3 bases; nucleotides not matched to a gene: 7. The CDR3 has 15 residues. The sample taken for sequencing was blood. The origin of this receptor is a man aged 80 or over in good health. The chain is built from TRBV7-9 and TRBJ2-3; TRBD1 agrees at 8 bases. The chain's CDR3 is CASSPSGGFTDTQYF. CDR3 in DNA: TGTGCCAGCAGCCCCTCAGGGGGCTTTACAGATACGCAGTATTTT.